These T cell receptor beta chains were read from a single sample in a study of lymphopenia after photon versus proton radiotherapy. Data came from immunoSEQ multiplex PCR; TCRdb stores just in-frame clones and leaves some out. The sample consists of nearly 7,500 clones, 85% to 95% of them appearing once. The sequenced sample was peripheral blood, obtained from a patient treated with photon-based radiotherapy. Receptors were obtained from a woman in her forties or fifties with cholangiocarcinoma. Both conserved end residues are part of each CDR3. The D gene is left open where the match is weak. Size values are once, few and many counts, or a class for expanded clones, and some rows have none.

j_call	d_call	clone_size	v_call	cdr3_nt	cdr3_aa
TRBJ2-7	-	-	TRBV2	TGTGCCAGCAGTGAAGATGGGTTTGGTAACGAGCAGTACTTC	CASSEDGFGNEQYF
TRBJ1-1	-	-	TRBV5-4	TGTGCCAGCAGCTTAGACCTGGCACCGAACACTGAAGCTTTCTTT	CASSLDLAPNTEAFF
TRBJ1-1	-	once	TRBV27	TGTGCCAGCAGCACCGGTAACACTGAAGCTTTCTTT	CASSTGNTEAFF
TRBJ1-2	TRBD1	few	TRBV14	TGTGCCAGCAGCTTGCACAGGGGATGGAACTATGGCTACACCTTC	CASSLHRGWNYGYTF
TRBJ1-1	TRBD1	-	TRBV10-3	TGTGCCATCAGTGAGTCGAGGGACAGAAGTGCTTTCTTT	CAISESRDRSAFF
TRBJ1-1	-	-	TRBV5-6	TGTGCCAGCAGCTTGGCCAGGGTGTCAGGCACTGAAGCTTTCTTT	CASSLARVSGTEAFF
TRBJ2-3	-	-	TRBV19	TGTGCCAGTCGGGGGCAACTCACAGATACGCAGTATTTT	CASRGQLTDTQYF
TRBJ1-2	-	-	TRBV10-3	TGTGCCATCAGTGACAGACCCGGGACGGACTATGGCTACACCTTC	CAISDRPGTDYGYTF
TRBJ2-7	-	-	TRBV29-1	TGCAGCGCTACACCGACAGGTCCCAACTACGAGCAGTACTTC	CSATPTGPNYEQYF
TRBJ2-1	-	-	TRBV5-6	TGTGCCAGCAGCTTGTCCCATGAGCAGTTCTTC	CASSLSHEQFF
TRBJ2-5	TRBD2	-	TRBV2	TGTGCCAGCGCCAAAACAGCGGGGATCCAAGAGACCCAGTACTTC	CASAKTAGIQETQYF
TRBJ1-4	-	-	TRBV2	TGTGCCAGCAGATCCCCCTTCAGGGATCTAGAAAAACTGTTTTTT	CASRSPFRDLEKLFF
TRBJ1-4	-	-	TRBV2	TGTGCCAGCAGGAGGACGGTGGCAACTAATGAAAAACTGTTTTTT	CASRRTVATNEKLFF
TRBJ2-7	TRBD2	-	TRBV19	TGTGCCAGTAGTTTAGCGGGGGGTTTCTACGAGCAGTACTTC	CASSLAGGFYEQYF
TRBJ1-1	TRBD1	-	TRBV19	TGTGCCAGTAGTTACAGGGGGTTGAGTGCTTTCTTT	CASSYRGLSAFF
TRBJ1-6	TRBD1	-	TRBV7-2	TGTGCCAGCAGCTTAGTGGGGACAGGGGGTAATTCACCCCTCCACTTT	CASSLVGTGGNSPLHF
TRBJ2-3	-	-	TRBV7-2	TGTGCCAGCAGCCGACCGGGACTGGAGGGAGATACGCAGTATTTT	CASSRPGLEGDTQYF
TRBJ2-7	-	-	TRBV7-8	TGTGCCAGCAGCTTAGTTCTAATGGGGGCCTACGAGCAGTACTTC	CASSLVLMGAYEQYF
TRBJ2-7	-	-	TRBV10-2	TGCGCCAGCAGTGAGTCTCGGGCAGAACCTGCCTACGAGCAGTACTTC	CASSESRAEPAYEQYF
TRBJ1-3	-	-	TRBV7-2	TGTGCCAGCAGCTTTGCCCCGGTCGGAAACACCATATATTTT	CASSFAPVGNTIYF
TRBJ2-4	TRBD1	-	TRBV28	TGTGCCAGCAGTTTTCCGGGACAGGGGGGAACGGGGGCCAAAAACATTCAGTACTTC	CASSFPGQGGTGAKNIQYF
TRBJ2-3	TRBD2	-	TRBV7-2	TGTGCCAGCAGCCCCCCGGGCGGGGGAGTCACAGATACGCAGTATTTT	CASSPPGGGVTDTQYF
TRBJ1-4	-	-	TRBV29-1	TGCAGCGTTGGGGAGGGAGGAAAACTGTTTTTT	CSVGEGGKLFF
TRBJ2-2	-	-	TRBV19	TGTGCCAGTAGTATAGTTAGGGGACCCGGGAATACCGGGGAGCTGTTTTTT	CASSIVRGPGNTGELFF
TRBJ2-7	TRBD2	-	TRBV4-1	TGCGCCAGCAGCCAAGTATCTCCGGGAGGGGCTTTCTACGAGCAGTACTTC	CASSQVSPGGAFYEQYF
TRBJ2-2	-	-	TRBV5-4	TGTGCCAGCAGCGCCGGGACAAGAGCGAACACCGGGGAGCTGTTTTTT	CASSAGTRANTGELFF
TRBJ2-5	-	once	TRBV20-1	TGCAGTGCTAGGGGGCAAGAGACCCAGTACTTC	CSARGQETQYF
TRBJ1-5	TRBD1	-	TRBV19	TGTGCCAGTAGTATGGGGAGGCAGGGGGACCAGCCCCAGCATTTT	CASSMGRQGDQPQHF
TRBJ1-5	TRBD1	-	TRBV2	TGTGCCAGCAGTGAATTACAGGGGATTAATCAGCCCCAGCATTTT	CASSELQGINQPQHF
TRBJ1-1	-	-	TRBV12-5	TGTGCTAGTGGTTTGGACGTGGGGGGCAGAACTGAAGCTTTCTTT	CASGLDVGGRTEAFF
TRBJ1-2	TRBD1	-	TRBV27	TGTGCCAGCAGTTTGGGACAGGGTAACTATGGCTACACCTTC	CASSLGQGNYGYTF
TRBJ2-7	-	-	TRBV29-1	TGCAGCGTGATGACTGGGGGCAGCTCCTACGAGCAGTACTTC	CSVMTGGSSYEQYF
TRBJ1-5	-	-	TRBV9	TGTGCCAGCAGCGAAGGTTTTAATCAGCCCCAGCATTTT	CASSEGFNQPQHF
TRBJ1-5	-	-	TRBV2	TGTGCCAGCAGTGAGGCGACAACTTATCAGCCCCAGCATTTT	CASSEATTYQPQHF